This T cell receptor (beta chain) is from a study of T cells in Graves' hyperthyroidism and ophthalmopathy (dated 2019 in TCRdb). With regard to the full study: Peripheral blood was collected at initial diagnosis, before any treatment. Prospective prediction of ophthalmopathy was tested in an independent validation cohort of 18 to 20 hyperthyroidism patients and around 16 patients who later progressed to ophthalmopathy. TCR V-J signatures able to tell the groups apart were searched for in a discovery cohort of 90 to 100 patients, of whom around 43 had Graves' ophthalmopathy and about 55 had stable Graves' hyperthyroidism. The paper describes TCR Vbeta CDR3 sequencing of some 130 peripheral blood samples, made up of 43 ophthalmopathy patients, roughly 75 hyperthyroidism patients and 17 progressor patients. Once sampling was done, hyperthyroidism patients were given methimazole at a starting dose of 30 mg daily, whereas ophthalmopathy patients were given high-dose intravenous methylprednisolone. The 80 to 100 discovery patients were randomly divided into training and test sets at a 7:3 ratio. In about six Graves' hyperthyroidism patients, the study also compared T-cell repertoires from thyroid tissue with T-cell repertoires from blood.

The CDR3 contains 15 residues, cysteine and phenylalanine counted. Just the 45-base CDR3 DNA is kept, in frame starting at base 1. The germline V gene encodes CDR1 MNHEY and CDR2 SVGAGI. The germline ends are 14 bases apart after V is trimmed by 5 bases and J by 0 bases. Graves' hyperthyroidism was defined as stable when no progression to ophthalmopathy occurred over 18 months of follow-up. The hyperthyroidism patients were between 18 and 65 years old and newly diagnosed, with a disease duration of less than 2 months. Patients with uncontrolled infections, other autoimmune diseases, pregnancy or lactation were excluded. Diagnoses were established on the basis of clinical symptoms, serum thyroxine and TRAb, thyroid ultrasound, and orbital computed tomography. PBMCs were separated from roughly 9.6 ml of fresh peripheral blood using Ficoll-Paque density gradient centrifugation. Trizol reagent was used to extract total RNA, and RNA quality was then checked on an Agilent 2100 Bioanalyzer.

This clonotype was detected a few times. Its target antigen remains unknown. The record has no base qualities; no much larger clone is one base away. General conclusions and limits of the study: No statistical method was used to set the sample size in advance, and investigators knew the group allocation. Most expanded thyroid clonotypes (frequency above 0.001) were also detected in blood, suggesting blood repertoires may reflect thyroid immune responses. A model built on a 13 V-J signature distinguished ophthalmopathy from stable hyperthyroidism, reaching roughly 88% sensitivity and around 81% specificity in cross-validation and 80%/75% in testing. In validation, the model predicted progression to ophthalmopathy a median of approximately 6.3 months before onset, with roughly 71% sensitivity and more than 72% specificity.

TCR beta CDR3 regions were amplified from RNA transcripts. The first round of RT-PCR for the TCR CDR3 was performed with the HTBI primer set and the Qiagen OneStep RT-PCR kit. The libraries were constructed in a second round of multiplex PCR and then size-selected and purified. Sequencing of the libraries was done on an Illumina HiSeq2000 using paired-end 100 bp reads. On the authors' methods: SOAPnuke was used to process the raw data, removing reads that contained adapters or uncalled bases, had a mean Phred below 15, or lacked an exact match to the constant primer or identifier. High-quality paired reads were merged using COPE v1.2.5, and each unique nucleotide sequence was defined as a clonotype. Clonotypes were aligned to IMGT TRBV, TRBD and TRBJ reference segments using MiTCR v1.1. The analysis was restricted to V-J combinations with a frequency above 0.0001, which together covered just over 99% of the repertoires. The TCS score was defined as F50 (clonal expansion) divided by E x V (chaos), with BLOSUM62-based TCRdist calculated between CDR3 peptides within each V-J. Welch's t-statistics and random forest reduced 500 to 650 V-J features to roughly 13, which were used in a naive Bayes classifier (R e1071). The Morisita-Horn index was used to measure how similar the thyroid and blood repertoires were. TCRdb reprocessed the public reads (quality trimming at Q25 with fastp, clone calling with MiXCR) and kept in-frame beta chains. Here each entry gathers all rows of one CDR3 protein and keeps the most common genes and DNA. TCRdb assigned the V and J calls; the authors' analysis was not used. Here the sample has 800,000 or so distinct CDR3 sequences; roughly 37% occur a single time. The ten largest clones capture more than 7% of the sample.

Material for sequencing was blood. The rearranged segments are TRBV6-5 and TRBJ2-7; TRBD1 is perhaps the D gene, given 6 matching bases. This TCR came from a man between 18 and 35 years old with Graves' hyperthyroidism. The sequence in DNA is TGTGCCAGCAGTCCCCCCAGGGGAAGCTCCTACGAGCAGTACTTC. Translation gives CASSPPRGSSYEQYF.